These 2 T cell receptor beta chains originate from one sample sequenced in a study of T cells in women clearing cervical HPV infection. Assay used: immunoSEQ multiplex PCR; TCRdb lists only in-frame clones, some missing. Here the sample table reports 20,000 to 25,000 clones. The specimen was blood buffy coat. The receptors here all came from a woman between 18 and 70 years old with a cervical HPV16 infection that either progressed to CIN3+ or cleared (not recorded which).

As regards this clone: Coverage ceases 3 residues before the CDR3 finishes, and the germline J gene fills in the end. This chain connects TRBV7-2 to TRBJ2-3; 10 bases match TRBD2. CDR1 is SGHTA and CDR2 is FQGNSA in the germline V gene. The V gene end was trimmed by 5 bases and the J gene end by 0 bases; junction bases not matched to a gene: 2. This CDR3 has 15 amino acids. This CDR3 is CASSQGLASTDTQYF. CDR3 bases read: TGTGCCAGCAGCCAGGGACTAGCGAGCACAGATACG.

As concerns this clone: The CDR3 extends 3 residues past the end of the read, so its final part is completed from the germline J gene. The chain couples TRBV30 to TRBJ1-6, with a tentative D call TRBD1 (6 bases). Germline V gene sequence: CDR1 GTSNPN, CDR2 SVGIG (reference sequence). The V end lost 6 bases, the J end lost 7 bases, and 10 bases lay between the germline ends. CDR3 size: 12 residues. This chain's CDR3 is CACKGVNSPLHF. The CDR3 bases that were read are TGTGCCTGCAAGGGGGTGAATTCACCC.